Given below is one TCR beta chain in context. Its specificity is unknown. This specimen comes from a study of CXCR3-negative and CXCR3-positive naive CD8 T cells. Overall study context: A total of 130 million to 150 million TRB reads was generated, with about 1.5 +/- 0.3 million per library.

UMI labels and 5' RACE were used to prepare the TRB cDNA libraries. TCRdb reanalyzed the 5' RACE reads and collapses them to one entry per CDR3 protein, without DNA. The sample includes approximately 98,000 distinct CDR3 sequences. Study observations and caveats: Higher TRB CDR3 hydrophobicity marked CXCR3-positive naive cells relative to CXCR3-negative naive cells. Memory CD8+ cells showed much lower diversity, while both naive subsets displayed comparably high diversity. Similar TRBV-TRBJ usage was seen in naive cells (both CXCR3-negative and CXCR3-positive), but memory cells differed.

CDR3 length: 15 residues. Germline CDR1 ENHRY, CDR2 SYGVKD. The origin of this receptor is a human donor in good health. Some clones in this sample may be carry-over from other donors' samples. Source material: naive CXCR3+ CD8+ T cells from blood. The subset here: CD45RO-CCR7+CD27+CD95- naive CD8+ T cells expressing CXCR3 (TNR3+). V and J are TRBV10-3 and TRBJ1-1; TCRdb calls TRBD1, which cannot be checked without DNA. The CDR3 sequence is CAISEGQGENTEAFF.